The clone carrying this TCR beta chain was recorded at least ten times. The sample comes from a study of T cell repertoires in cytomegalovirus infection. CDR1 SGHTA and CDR2 FQGNSA come from the germline V gene. This CDR3 contains 17 residues. V lost 0 bases to trimming and J lost 4 bases; unmatched junction nucleotides: 8. A single record per CDR3 protein comes from TCRdb applying MiXCR to the reads. The repertoire consists of roughly 320,000 distinct CDR3 sequences, with more than 8% occurring once and the leading ten covering about 4.5%. This receptor was identified in a human donor in good health (CMV status not recorded). Some clones in this sample may be carry-over from other donors' samples. Source material: PBMCs. The chain carries TRBV7-2 and TRBJ1-5; 8 nucleotides match TRBD1. The CDR3 DNA sequence: TGTGCCAGCAGCTTAGCACGATCGACAGGGGTTAATCAGCCCCAGCATTTT. Translating gives CASSLARSTGVNQPQHF.